The 24 T cell receptor beta chains listed next were all sequenced from one sample in a study of Tregs in tolerant kidney transplant recipients. Produced via immunoSEQ multiplex PCR; TCRdb's table is partial and in-frame only. The sample records about 46,000 clones, roughly nine tenths being singletons. Input material: Tregs from blood. These receptors all stem from a human donor in good health.

The genes are TRBV7-9 and TRBJ2-5, with D uncertain. The CDR3 has 14 residues. CDR1 is SEHNR, CDR2 FQNEAQ, per germline (reference sequence). Trimming pared 1 base from V and 7 bases from J, leaving 13 bases between. In DNA, the CDR3 is TGTGCCAGCAGCTTAGGGGTTGCGGTTGGGACCCAGTACTTC. Residues: CASSLGVAVGTQYF.

J is TRBJ2-5 and V is TRBV6-1; the D gene is possibly TRBD2 (7 bases). The V and J ends lost 6 bases and 1 base respectively, with 12 bases between them. This CDR3 spans 14 amino acids. CDR1 is MNHNS and CDR2 is SASEGT in the germline V gene. CDR3 in amino acids: CASRWGGFQETQYF. CDR3 DNA sequence: TGTGCCAGCAGGTGGGGGGGCTTCCAAGAGACCCAGTACTTC.

The rearrangement uses TRBV15 and TRBJ1-2; 7 positions match TRBD1. The CDR3 spans 15 residues. The germline V gene encodes CDR1 LNHNV and CDR2 YYDKDF (reference sequence). After removal of 5 bases from V and 5 bases from J, the junction contained 11 bases not matched to a gene. The CDR3 region has the DNA TGTGCCACCAGCCCGGGGGACAGCGAGATTTATGGCTACACCTTC. This codes for CATSPGDSEIYGYTF.

The gene calls are TRBV11-1 and TRBJ1-1, with 7 positions matching TRBD1. This CDR3 has 15 amino acids. Germline trimming cut 2 bases from V and 2 bases from J; bases unmatched to any gene: 5. CDR1 is SGHAT, CDR2 FQDESV, per germline (reference sequence). DNA of the CDR3: TGTGCCAGCAGCTTAAGCGGGACAGCCAACACTGAAGCTTTCTTT. This translates into CASSLSGTANTEAFF.

This clone showed up just once. The chain has TRBV19 and TRBJ2-1, with 8 bases lining up with TRBD2. V gave up 3 bases and J gave up 4 bases; unmatched junction bases: 11. This CDR3 spans 17 amino acids. CDR1 LNHDA and CDR2 SQIVND come from the germline V gene (reference sequence). CDR3 nucleotides: TGTGCCAGTAGTATGGGGCCCCAGCGGGGGACTTACAATGAGCAGTTCTTC. Residues: CASSMGPQRGTYNEQFF. The variable domain in full, completed from reference TRBV19 and TRBJ2-1, reads DGGITQSPKYLFRKEGQNVTLSCEQNLNHDAMYWYRQDPGQGLRLIYYSQIVNDFQKGDIAEGYSVSREKKESFPLTVTSAQKNPTAFYLCASSMGPQRGTYNEQFFGPGTRLTVL.

The J gene is TRBJ2-2, the V gene TRBV2; D gene unclear. Germline V CDR1 and CDR2: SNHLY, FYNNEI. V lost 5 bases and J 3 bases, leaving 10 bases between the germline ends. This CDR3 comprises 14 residues. The CDR3 here is CASSYNRDTGELFF. The CDR3 DNA sequence: TGTGCCAGCAGTTATAATAGGGACACCGGGGAGCTGTTTTTT. Using reference TRBV2 and TRBJ2-2 for the parts outside the CDR3, the full variable domain is EPEVTQTPSHQVTQMGQEVILRCVPISNHLYFYWYRQILGQKVEFLVSFYNNEISEKSEIFDDQFSVERPDGSNFTLKIRSTKLEDSAMYFCASSYNRDTGELFFGEGSRLTVL.

J is TRBJ2-7 and V is TRBV18; D gene unclear. The CDR3 totals 11 residues. V lost 3 bases and J lost 3, with 3 bases in between. Germline CDR1 is KGHSH and CDR2 is LQKENI. The CDR3 sequence is CASSPGYEQYF. The CDR3 region has the DNA TGTGCCAGCTCACCGGGCTACGAGCAGTACTTC.

This chain uses TRBV11-2 with TRBJ2-7; TRBD2 is a possible D gene (6 bases). This CDR3 region has 13 residues. Trimming shortened V by 2 bases and J by 4 bases, and 9 bases separated the two germline ends. CDR1 and CDR2 (germline): SGHAT, FQNNGV. This chain's CDR3 is CASSLSGPYEQYF. DNA of the CDR3: TGTGCCAGCAGCTTAAGCGGGCCGTACGAGCAGTACTTC.

The chain couples TRBV9 to TRBJ1-1, with D unclear. This CDR3 is 16 amino acids long. The V end was cut by 0 bases, the J end by 4 bases, with 16 bases between. CDR1 and CDR2 (germline): SGDLS, YYNGEE. CDR3 nucleotide sequence: TGTGCCAGCAGCGTAGGGCCACCACCTATCCCCACTGAAGCTTTCTTT. Translation: CASSVGPPPIPTEAFF.

V gene TRBV4-2 combines with J gene TRBJ2-7; 11 bases map to TRBD1. The junction had 9 bases not matched to a gene; V was cut back by 4 bases and J by 4 bases. This CDR3 comprises 16 residues. Per the germline V gene, CDR1 is LGHNA and CDR2 is YNFKEQ. CDR3 nucleotide sequence: TGTGCCAGCAGCCCGGCCCGGACAGGGGGCGAGTACGAGCAGTACTTC. This sequence encodes CASSPARTGGEYEQYF.

This chain uses TRBV6-5 with TRBJ1-1; D possibly corresponds to TRBD1 (6 bases). CDR1 is MNHEY and CDR2 is SVGAGI in the germline V gene. This CDR3 has 13 residues. V dropped 5 bases and J dropped 4 bases, with 11 bases sitting between them. The CDR3: CASSRGGGTEAFF. The CDR3 bases are TGTGCCAGCAGTCGAGGGGGAGGCACTGAAGCTTTCTTT.

The chain combines TRBV6-5 with TRBJ2-3; D remains ambiguous. V was shortened by 6 bases and J by 0 bases, with 13 bases between the two germline ends. The CDR3 covers 15 residues. CDR1 MNHEY and CDR2 SVGAGI come from the germline V gene. CDR3 DNA sequence: TGTGCCAGCAGGCGCATGCCCCAAAGCACAGATACGCAGTATTTT. As protein: CASRRMPQSTDTQYF.

The chain is built from TRBV9 and TRBJ1-4, with 9 bases lining up with TRBD1. CDR1 is SGDLS and CDR2 is YYNGEE in the germline V gene. J was trimmed by 7 bases and V by 5 bases; bases with no gene match: 3. This CDR3 contains 13 residues. The chain's CDR3 is CASRGQGAEKLFF. For the CDR3, the DNA is TGTGCCAGCAGGGGACAGGGTGCTGAAAAACTGTTTTTT.

This clone occurred once. The chain has TRBV5-6 and TRBJ1-4; D is possibly TRBD1 (6 bases). CDR3 length: 17 residues. Trimming took off 2 bases at V and 1 base at J, with 15 bases between the two ends. CDR1 and CDR2 (germline): SGHDT, YYEEEE. CDR3 in amino acids: CASSFWGRGRTNEKLFF. As DNA, the CDR3 is TGTGCCAGCAGCTTTTGGGGGCGCGGCAGAACTAATGAAAAACTGTTTTTT.

The genes are TRBV6-5 and TRBJ1-1; possibly TRBD1 for D (6 bases). Trimming cost V 6 bases and J 5 bases, with 16 bases left between them. Germline loops: CDR1 MNHEY, CDR2 SVGAGI. CDR3 length equals 14 residues. The CDR3 DNA follows: TGTGCCAGCAGCGACCAACAGGGAAGGACTGAAGCTTTCTTT. Translating it yields CASSDQQGRTEAFF.

The chain is built from TRBV30 and TRBJ2-1; 7 nucleotides agree with TRBD2. Unmatched junction bases numbered 4, after V lost 1 base and J lost 4 bases. The V gene's germline CDR1 is GTSNPN and CDR2 SVGIG (reference sequence). This CDR3 contains 14 residues. CDR3 protein: CAWSEGLPYNEQFF. CDR3 DNA: TGTGCCTGGAGTGAGGGACTACCTTACAATGAGCAGTTCTTC.

This clone occurred once. The V and J genes are TRBV6-6 and TRBJ2-1; 9 nucleotides agree with TRBD1. This CDR3 comprises 16 residues. V was clipped by 2 bases and J by 2 bases; unmatched bases: 4. Germline V gene sequence: CDR1 MNHNY, CDR2 SVGAGI (reference sequence). CDR3 nucleotide sequence: TGTGCCAGCAGTTACCGCCGGGACAGGGCCTACAATGAGCAGTTCTTC. Protein sequence: CASSYRRDRAYNEQFF.

This chain connects TRBV19 to TRBJ1-4, with D unclear. Between the trimmed V and J ends, which lost 3 bases and 4 bases, there was a span of 9 bases. Per germline, CDR1 LNHDA and CDR2 SQIVND (reference sequence). The CDR3 runs to 14 residues. The CDR3 nucleotides read TGTGCCAGTAGTATTCTACTGATTAATGAAAAACTGTTTTTT. It codes for CASSILLINEKLFF.

This chain joins TRBV27 and TRBJ1-6; TRBD1 is a possible D gene (6 bases). This CDR3 contains 14 residues. Trimming took off 3 bases at V and 7 bases at J, with 10 bases between the two ends. Germline V gene data show CDR1 as MNHEY and CDR2 as SMNVEV (reference sequence). The CDR3 spells CASSFPGQNSPLHF. DNA of the CDR3: TGTGCCAGCAGTTTCCCCGGACAGAATTCACCCCTCCACTTT.

The rearrangement links TRBV13 to TRBJ2-7, with D tentatively TRBD2 (6 bases). CDR3 length: 16 residues. The ends were cut back, 5 bases at V and 7 bases at J, with 24 bases in the middle. Germline V gives CDR1 PRHDT, CDR2 FYEKMQ (reference sequence). The CDR3 protein is CASSLGRLEGLGEQYF. The CDR3 bases are TGTGCCAGCAGCCTCGGCCGGTTGGAGGGCCTTGGGGAGCAGTACTTC.

The chain is built from TRBV2 and TRBJ2-5; 12 bases fit TRBD2. Germline V gives CDR1 SNHLY, CDR2 FYNNEI. V lost 6 bases to trimming and J lost 5 bases; unmatched junction nucleotides: 10. The CDR3 length is 16 residues. The CDR3 loop is CASSQTSGRPGETQYF. The CDR3 DNA is TGTGCCAGCAGCCAAACTAGCGGGAGGCCCGGGGAGACCCAGTACTTC.

V gene TRBV6-5 combines with J gene TRBJ1-1; unclear D gene. This CDR3 is built from 16 residues. Germline V lookup: CDR1 MNHEY, CDR2 SVGAGI. Trimming shortened V by 2 bases and J by 1 base, and 14 bases separated the two germline ends. The CDR3 DNA reads TGTGCCAGCAGTTACCTTCGGGGAAGGGCGAACACTGAAGCTTTCTTT. Its translation: CASSYLRGRANTEAFF.

The gene calls are TRBV6-1 and TRBJ1-1; 7 nucleotides line up with TRBD1. After removal of 7 bases from V and 8 bases from J, the junction contained 16 bases not matched to a gene. The germline gives CDR1 MNHNS, CDR2 SASEGT. The CDR3 consists of 15 residues. In DNA form, the CDR3 reads TGTGCCAGCACCAAACAGACAGGGTCTTTAAGGGAAGCTTTCTTT. Translated, it gives CASTKQTGSLREAFF.

V gene TRBV6-1 combines with J gene TRBJ1-5; TRBD1 matches 8 bases. The junction had 7 bases not matched to a gene; V was cut back by 5 bases and J by 7 bases. CDR1 MNHNS and CDR2 SASEGT come from the germline V gene. The CDR3 spans 14 residues. The CDR3 sequence is CASSPDRARQPQHF. In nucleotides, the CDR3 is TGTGCCAGCAGTCCGGACAGGGCTCGGCAGCCCCAGCATTTT.